What follows is one T cell receptor beta chain and its context. Its specific antigen is unknown. There are no base qualities to consult, and no much larger clone falls within one base. CD8 naive samples were obtained by positive selection for CCR7 among CD45RO-negative cells, yielding a CD45RA+CCR7+ population from which TemRA cells were excluded. The donors were healthy, HIV-negative adults who had no recently reported acute infections or vaccinations. All donors were Caucasian adults living in Nashville, Tennessee, USA. After blood collection by leukapheresis, PBMCs were isolated using Ficoll-Histopaque density gradient centrifugation and then cryopreserved in the vapor phase of liquid nitrogen. Purity and quantity of every magnetically sorted T cell population were checked by analytical flow cytometry. Genomic DNA was isolated from every sorted fraction and measured by UV absorbance on a Nanodrop 2000c.

Trimming costs V 4 bases and J 5 bases, and their ends lie 14 bases apart. From cysteine to phenylalanine, the CDR3 is 14 amino acids long. Solely the CDR3 DNA is kept, with 42 bases framed from the first base. In the germline V gene, CDR1 corresponds to SGHVS and CDR2 to FQNEAQ. This sample was included in a study of shared clonotypes between healthy human individuals (dated by TCRdb to 2020 to 2021). At the level of the whole study: Two women and a few men aged 18 to 49 years were included in the cohort. Libraries were prepared and TCR repertoires were sequenced by different laboratories using diverse techniques, in order to increase sequencing depth and limit assay-specific biases. Between about 0.8 and 9 billion PBMCs per donor were obtained by leukapheresis. For each donor, three plates each were used for CD4 naive and CD4 memory, two plates were used for CD8 naive, and one plate was used for CD8 memory. To estimate repertoire size and how much clonotypes are shared between individuals, the study performed deep sequencing of blood TCR repertoires from roughly five healthy adults. General conclusions and limits of the study: About 5% of naive CD4, around 3.5% of naive CD8, 2.3% of memory CD4, and about 0.4% of memory CD8 clonotypes were shared across a few donors. Compared with non-shared clonotypes, clonotypes shared by all four sorted-subset donors had higher generation probabilities. Rarefaction of sorted-subset datasets indicated incomplete sequencing despite the large sequencing depth. Based on pairwise subsampling, the degree of clonotype sharing among donors was expected to be affected by sequencing depth. Sampling was restricted to blood, and TCR repertoires in tissues likely differ from the TCR repertoires found in blood. Naive subsets generally had larger estimated clonotype richness than memory subsets. The genetic and exposure-history diversity represented was limited by the small number of donors.

Using the deep immunoSEQ assay, multiplex PCR amplified TCR CDR3 regions from genomic DNA. Genomic DNA extracted from each cell subset was distributed evenly over all wells of several immunoSEQ 96-well plates, and each plate served as one replicate. For sorted subsets, about 210 ng of genomic DNA, equivalent to some 30,000 T cell genomes, went into each replicate PCR. Purified libraries were measured with a Qubit 3.0 fluorometer, size-checked on a Bioanalyzer 2100, and measured again with the KAPA Library Quantification kit. Every immunoSEQ 96-well plate was sequenced on a dedicated single-read 150-cycle Illumina NextSeq 550 flow cell. Under the source paper's analysis protocol: Because the immunoSEQ output included only junctional sequences and no quality scores, the filtering could not be the same as the filtering used for full-length reads. To assign V/J genes and CDR3, sequences were annotated using PyIR, a Python wrapper for IgBLAST v1.9, with IMGT germline references. Reads with weak V/J assignments (E-value above 1e-6), missing CDR3, stop codons, out-of-frame junctions, or ambiguous translated residues were removed. V3J clonotypes were defined by identical inferred V gene, J gene, and CDR3 amino acid sequence. Percentage overlap between repertoires was computed as shared unique clonotypes divided by the size of the smaller repertoire. Richness of each repertoire was evaluated using RTK rarefaction, the Chao1 estimator, and Recon v2.1 estimates of unobserved clonotypes. OLGA was used to compute generation probabilities for all TCRbeta clonotypes that the gDNA method yielded from several donors. TCRdb obtained this table from immuneACCESS and retained in-frame rearrangements with V and J assigned. These tables miss some clones; where compared with another copy, unresolved V genes account for less than half of the shortfall, and the remainder is unexplained. V and J calls and clone size are those listed in that table; D and trimming were worked out from the DNA. This sample lists about 2.2 million clones; over 85% were detected once. The ten biggest clones cover over 1.5% of the sample.

The chain was built from TRBV7-8 and TRBJ1-1, with TRBD1 as a weak D call on 6 bases. The sequence came from a man between 18 and 29 years old in good health. Some clones in this sample may be carry-over from other donors' samples. The sample consisted of naive CD8+ T cells from PBMCs. According to the study, the label for this sample's cell subset or site signals: CD45RA+CCR7+. The nucleotide sequence is given as TGTGCCAGCAGCTCACTAGGGGGAAGGACTGAAGCTTTCTTT. Its translation is CASSSLGGRTEAFF.